The 25 T cell receptor beta chains presented below share a single source sample, sequenced in a study of shared clonotypes between healthy human individuals. The method was immunoSEQ multiplex PCR; TCRdb's version includes in-frame clones alone and lacks a portion of them. Of roughly 680,000 clones in the sample, about two thirds were seen once. The sample was memory CD4+ T cells sorted from blood. The subset: CD45RA-negative fraction. The receptor source for this set is a woman aged 30 to 39 in good health.

The genes are TRBV2 and TRBJ2-7; 8 bases are shared with TRBD2. Germline CDR1 and CDR2: SNHLY and FYNNEI. CDR3 length: 13 amino acids. V was pared by 10 bases and J by 2 bases, with 7 bases of the junction left unmatched. This CDR3 reads CATTRGRTYEQYF. CDR3 DNA sequence: TGTGCCACCACCCGCGGGAGGACCTACGAGCAGTACTTC.

Concerning this clone: Other DNA sequences in this specimen translate into the identical CDR3. The J gene is TRBJ2-5, the V gene TRBV6-1; D is unclear. V was pared by 3 bases and J by 5 bases, with 4 bases between. Germline V gene lookup returns CDR1 MNHNS and CDR2 SASEGT. The CDR3 spans 11 residues. The CDR3 region is CASSEVETQYF. In DNA, the CDR3 is TGTGCCAGCAGTGAGGTGGAGACCCAGTACTTC.

The chain combines TRBV6-5 with TRBJ1-1; a possible D gene is TRBD1 (5 bases). The V and J ends lost 6 bases and 1 base respectively, with 9 bases between them. CDR3 length: 13 residues. Looked up from germline, CDR1 is MNHEY and CDR2 is SVGAGI. CDR3 amino acids: CASRLQANTEAFF. The CDR3 DNA is TGTGCCAGCAGGCTACAGGCGAACACTGAAGCTTTCTTT.

The V call is TRBV7-7, the J call TRBJ2-2, with 10 positions matching TRBD2. The CDR3 is made up of 15 amino acids. V was clipped by 5 bases and J by 8 bases; unmatched bases: 8. Germline values: CDR1 SSHAT, CDR2 FNYEAQ (reference sequence). CDR3 in DNA: TGTGCCAGCAGCCGGCTAGCGGGAGAGTTGGGGGAGCTGTTTTTT. It encodes CASSRLAGELGELFF.

DNA of the CDR3: TGTGCCAGCAGCTTAGTGTCCCGGCCTGAAGCTTTCTTT. This sequence encodes CASSLVSRPEAFF. V usage is TRBV7-2 and J usage is TRBJ1-1; D call uncertain. V was cut by 1 base and J by 6 bases, with 9 bases left in between. Germline V gives CDR1 SGHTA, CDR2 FQGNSA. The CDR3 spans 13 residues.

The rearrangement links TRBV28 to TRBJ1-5, with D possibly matching TRBD1 (5 bases). V gave up 5 bases and J gave up 2 bases, with 13 bases separating them. CDR1 and CDR2 from the germline V gene are MDHEN and SYDVKM. This CDR3 spans 15 amino acids. This chain's CDR3 is CASSHQGIGNQPQHF. The CDR3 bases are TGTGCCAGCAGTCACCAGGGAATTGGCAATCAGCCCCAGCATTTT.

This clone has just a few counts. Other nucleotide sequences in the sample specify the same CDR3. This chain links TRBV5-1 with TRBJ2-1; 7 nucleotides align to TRBD2. Germline V gene sequence: CDR1 SGHRS, CDR2 YFSETQ. This CDR3 is built from 15 residues. The V and J ends lost 2 bases and 2 bases, in that order; junction bases with no gene match: 4. The CDR3 coding sequence is TGCGCCAGCAGCTTTAGCGGGCCCACCTACAATGAGCAGTTCTTC. Its translation is CASSFSGPTYNEQFF. The variable domain in full, with the rest retrieved from reference TRBV5-1 and TRBJ2-1, is KAGVTQTPRYLIKTRGQQVTLSCSPISGHRSVSWYQQTPGQGLQFLFEYFSETQRNKGNFPGRFSGRQFSNSRSEMNVSTLELGDSALYLCASSFSGPTYNEQFFGPGTRLTVL.

Regarding this clone: One end of the junction fails to match germline, which may point to a read error. CDR3 DNA: TGTGCCGGCAGTTTACCTATCCTAGCGGGCAACTCCTACGAGCAGTACTTC. This translates into CAGSLPILAGNSYEQYF. The rearrangement uses TRBV28 and TRBJ2-7, with 8 bases aligning to TRBD2. Per germline, CDR1 MDHEN and CDR2 SYDVKM. The CDR3 is 17 residues long.

V is TRBV16 and J is TRBJ1-5, with D tentatively TRBD1 (5 bases). Trimming shortened V by 1 base and J by 9 bases, and 7 bases separated the two germline ends. CDR3 length: 12 amino acids. The germline gives CDR1 KGHSY, CDR2 FQNENV. CDR3 bases: TGTGCCAGCAGCCAATGGAGGGGGCCCCAGCATTTT. Protein: CASSQWRGPQHF. Full variable domain (outside the CDR3, taken from reference TRBV16 and TRBJ1-5): GEEVAQTPKHLVRGEGQKAKLYCAPIKGHSYVFWYQQVLKNEFKFLISFQNENVFDETGMPKERFSAKCLPNSPCSLEIQATKLEDSAVYFCASSQWRGPQHFGDGTRLSIL.

This clone was seen a handful of times. This chain connects TRBV10-2 to TRBJ1-5, with D perhaps TRBD1 (5 bases). Trimming stripped 6 bases from V and 2 bases from J, with 11 bases between. The length of the CDR3 is 14 residues. Germline V gene lookup returns CDR1 WSHSY and CDR2 SAAADI. CDR3 amino acids: CASRGQEGNQPQHF. The CDR3 DNA reads as TGCGCCAGCAGGGGGCAGGAGGGCAATCAGCCCCAGCATTTT.

This clone was observed once. V is TRBV5-1 and J is TRBJ1-4; 8 bases are a match to TRBD1. The CDR3 is 14 amino acids. Trimming removed 3 bases from V and 5 bases from J; junction bases left unmatched: 3. Germline values: CDR1 SGHRS, CDR2 YFSETQ. The chain's CDR3 is CASSYSGGNEKLFF. In nucleotides, the CDR3 is TGCGCCAGCAGCTATTCAGGGGGCAATGAAAAACTGTTTTTT. Looking up the rest from reference TRBV5-1 and TRBJ1-4 gives the full variable domain: KAGVTQTPRYLIKTRGQQVTLSCSPISGHRSVSWYQQTPGQGLQFLFEYFSETQRNKGNFPGRFSGRQFSNSRSEMNVSTLELGDSALYLCASSYSGGNEKLFFGSGTQLSVL.

The chain carries TRBV18 and TRBJ2-1; TRBD1 matches at 7 bases. CDR3 length equals 15 residues. The germline CDR1 and CDR2 sequences are KGHSH and LQKENI. V shed 1 base and J 3 bases; nucleotides not matched to a gene: 3. This chain's CDR3 is CASSPRDSFYNEQFF. The CDR3 DNA follows: TGTGCCAGCTCACCACGGGACAGTTTCTACAATGAGCAGTTCTTC.

The sample holds a few counts of this clone. The CDR3 spells CSVETGLAKNIQYF. Here the CDR3 DNA reads TGCAGCGTTGAAACAGGGTTGGCCAAAAACATTCAGTACTTC. The J gene is TRBJ2-4, the V gene TRBV29-1, with D perhaps TRBD1 (6 bases). CDR1 is SQVTM and CDR2 is ANQGSEA in the germline V gene. CDR3 length equals 14 residues. The V gene lost 2 bases and the J gene lost 1 base, with 9 bases spanning the gap.

J is TRBJ2-3 and V is TRBV19; the D gene could be TRBD1 or TRBD2 (5 bases each). Trimming removed 10 bases from V and 2 bases from J, with 16 bases in between. This CDR3 is 14 amino acids long. Per germline, CDR1 LNHDA and CDR2 SQIVND (reference sequence). The CDR3 protein is CATNEGTITDTQYF. DNA for the CDR3: TGTGCCACCAACGAGGGGACGATCACAGATACGCAGTATTTT.

In the case of this clone: The same CDR3 also results from other DNA sequences found in this sample. This chain uses TRBV20-1 with TRBJ2-5; D not certain. The CDR3 runs 10 residues. The germline V gene has CDR1 DFQATT and CDR2 SNEGSKA (reference sequence). Deletions cut 2 bases from V and 5 bases from J, with 3 bases between. DNA for the CDR3: TGCAGTGCTAGATTGGAGACCCAGTACTTC. Translating it yields CSARLETQYF.

Concerning this clone: Other DNA sequences in the same sample also yield this CDR3. The chain uses TRBV9 and TRBJ2-7; 13 bases match TRBD2. The CDR3 length is 15 residues. The J segment lost 3 bases and the V segment lost 0 bases, leaving 0 bases of the junction unmatched. Germline-derived CDR1 and CDR2 are SGDLS and YYNGEE. This CDR3 is CASSVGLAGGYEQYF. CDR3 in DNA: TGTGCCAGCAGCGTAGGACTAGCGGGAGGCTACGAGCAGTACTTC.

This clone was counted a few times. The chain has TRBV10-3 and TRBJ1-4; the match to TRBD1 covers 9 bases. J was trimmed by 7 bases and V by 2 bases; bases with no gene match: 2. Germline loops: CDR1 ENHRY, CDR2 SYGVKD. The CDR3 loop spans 14 amino acids. The CDR3 loop reads CAISETGGSEKLFF. The CDR3 DNA follows: TGTGCCATCAGTGAGACAGGGGGCTCTGAAAAACTGTTTTTT.

CDR3 DNA: TGCAGCGTTGAAGTTTCAGGGCCCCGAATCGAGCAGTACTTC. Translation: CSVEVSGPRIEQYF. The chain is built from TRBV29-1 and TRBJ2-7, with D maybe TRBD1 (5 bases). The germline V and J ends were trimmed by 1 base and 6 bases, with 16 bases remaining between them. The CDR3 loop spans 14 amino acids. CDR1 is SQVTM and CDR2 is ANQGSEA in the germline V gene.

J is TRBJ2-1 and V is TRBV5-8, with a tentative D call TRBD1 (6 bases). Germline V gives CDR1 SGHTS, CDR2 YDEGEE. Trimming pared 6 bases from V and 3 bases from J, leaving 19 bases between. The CDR3 spans 16 residues. The DNA for the CDR3 is TGTGCCAGCACTCTGGGGGCCGCCCTGGGCTACAATGAGCAGTTCTTC. Residues: CASTLGAALGYNEQFF.

This rearrangement joins TRBV11-1 to TRBJ2-5; D remains ambiguous. V was trimmed by 5 bases and J by 0 bases, leaving 4 bases between them. This CDR3 is 12 amino acids long. Germline V gives CDR1 SGHAT, CDR2 FQDESV (reference sequence). In DNA form, the CDR3 reads TGTGCCAGCAGCCAAGACCAAGAGACCCAGTACTTC. Its translation: CASSQDQETQYF. Filled out from reference TRBV11-1 and TRBJ2-5, the complete variable domain reads EAEVAQSPRYKITEKSQAVAFWCDPISGHATLYWYRQILGQGPELLVQFQDESVVDDSQLPKDRFSAERLKGVDSTLKIQPAELGDSAMYLCASSQDQETQYFGPGTRLLVL.

V is TRBV5-1 and J is TRBJ2-7; D ambiguous. CDR1 and CDR2 from the germline V gene are SGHRS and YFSETQ. The V end lost 1 base, the J end lost 0 bases, and 11 bases lay between the germline ends. This CDR3 comprises 15 residues. The CDR3: CASSLWAANSYEQYF. CDR3 nucleotide sequence: TGCGCCAGCAGCTTGTGGGCCGCAAACTCCTACGAGCAGTACTTC.

CDR3 nucleotide sequence: TGTGCCAGCAGCCGGGTGGAGGCCAAAAACATTCAGTACTTC. As protein: CASSRVEAKNIQYF. The rearrangement uses TRBV5-6 and TRBJ2-4; D is ambiguous. The CDR3 loop spans 14 amino acids. Germline CDR1 and CDR2: SGHDT and YYEEEE. Trimming cost V 4 bases and J 1 base, with 9 bases left between them.

Concerning this clone: Its ends do not fully match the called genes, so a read error is possible. The sample contains more than one DNA sequence encoding this CDR3. The gene calls are TRBV28 and TRBJ2-6; possible D gene TRBD1, 6 bases. The CDR3 loop spans 16 amino acids. Per the germline V gene, CDR1 is MDHEN and CDR2 is SYDVKM. This chain's CDR3 is CASSFGPDSWANVLTF. CDR3 nucleotides: TGTGCCAGCAGCTTTGGACCGGACAGCTGGGCCAACGTTCTGACTTTC.

The V call is TRBV6-1, the J call TRBJ2-2; TRBD2 agrees at 7 bases. The CDR3 runs 13 residues. Germline CDR1 and CDR2: MNHNS and SASEGT. Losses at the gene ends were 9 bases for V and 5 bases for J; bases not matched to a gene: 6. The CDR3 loop is CASGGSVTGELFF. CDR3 nucleotides: TGTGCCAGTGGCGGGAGTGTAACCGGGGAGCTGTTTTTT.

This CDR3 is CASGPDYNEQFF. In DNA form, the CDR3 reads TGTGCTAGTGGTCCGGATTACAATGAGCAGTTCTTC. V usage is TRBV12-5 and J usage is TRBJ2-1; D is unresolved. Trimming stripped 5 bases from V and 4 bases from J, with 6 bases between. The germline CDR1 and CDR2 sequences are LGHNT and FRNRAP. The CDR3 contains 12 residues.